The 5 T cell receptor beta chains reported below all come from one sample, sequenced in a study of T cell responses to AZD1222 COVID-19 vaccine. The repertoire was sequenced with immunoSEQ multiplex PCR; TCRdb's copy has only in-frame clones and lacks some. This table has over 150,000 clones, roughly 92% appearing once. The sequences come from peripheral blood, collected 28 days after the second AZD1222 dose. The receptors were gathered from an adult who received the AZD1222 COVID-19 vaccine.

Only a few counts were recorded for this clone. V usage is TRBV20-1 and J usage is TRBJ2-3; D not resolved. CDR1 DFQATT and CDR2 SNEGSKA come from the germline V gene (reference sequence). There are 11 residues in the CDR3. DNA of the CDR3: TGCAGCACCAGCGCCACAGATACGCAGTATTTT. Protein: CSTSATDTQYF.

This clone was seen more than once but under ten times. The CDR3 coding sequence is TGTGCCAGCAGGGGAGGACAGACTGAAGCTTTCTTT. Translating gives CASRGGQTEAFF. The rearrangement links TRBV7-2 to TRBJ1-1; D may be TRBD1 (6 bases). This CDR3 region has 12 residues. CDR1 SGHTA and CDR2 FQGNSA come from the germline V gene. V was shortened by 6 bases and J by 5 bases, with 10 bases between the two germline ends. Full variable domain (missing parts from reference TRBV7-2 and TRBJ1-1): GAGVSQSPSNKVTEKGKDVELRCDPISGHTALYWYRQSLGQGLEFLIYFQGNSAPDKSGLPSDRFSAERTGGSVSTLTIQRTQQEDSAVYLCASRGGQTEAFFGQGTRLTVV.

This sequence joins TRBV5-1 and TRBJ2-1; 10 positions match TRBD2. CDR3 size: 17 residues. In germline, CDR1 is SGHRS, CDR2 YFSETQ. The junction had 17 bases not matched to a gene; V was cut back by 4 bases and J by 10 bases. The CDR3 DNA is TGCGCCAGCAGCGCGAACCAGCGGGAGGGGCGATTCGGGGAGCAGTTCTTC. This encodes CASSANQREGRFGEQFF. Full variable domain (outside the CDR3, taken from reference TRBV5-1 and TRBJ2-1): KAGVTQTPRYLIKTRGQQVTLSCSPISGHRSVSWYQQTPGQGLQFLFEYFSETQRNKGNFPGRFSGRQFSNSRSEMNVSTLELGDSALYLCASSANQREGRFGEQFFGPGTRLTVL.

V usage is TRBV5-1 and J usage is TRBJ2-3; 16 bases are a match to TRBD2. This CDR3 has 16 residues. Germline CDR1 SGHRS, CDR2 YFSETQ. Trimming at V came to 6 bases and at J to 0 bases, leaving 1 base not matched to a gene. The DNA for the CDR3 is TGCGCCAGCACGGGACTAGCGGGAGGGAGCACAGATACGCAGTATTTT. Protein: CASTGLAGGSTDTQYF.

The V gene is TRBV2, the J gene TRBJ2-1; TRBD1 matches 8 bases. The germline V gene encodes CDR1 SNHLY and CDR2 FYNNEI. The CDR3 is made up of 14 amino acids. V lost 2 bases to trimming and J lost 9 bases; unmatched junction nucleotides: 6. CDR3 DNA: TGTGCCAGCAGTGAAACGTGGGACAGGATTGAGCAGTTCTTC. Translating it yields CASSETWDRIEQFF.